These 26 T cell receptor beta chains share one sample of origin, sequenced in a study of CD8+CD57+ T cells in acquired aplastic anemia. Profiling that covered TCR beta VDJ and CDR3 relied on genomic DNA as its template. Via MiXCR, TCRdb re-called the reads, giving one row per CDR3 protein. This table holds 180,000 or so distinct CDR3 sequences, around 63% found once. In patients chosen for sequencing, flow cytometry had shown CD8+CD57+ cell expansion. The sequencing input was sorted CD4+, CD8+, or CD8+CD57+ T cells (not recorded which) from PBMCs. Receptor source: a human donor with aplastic anemia.

This chain uses TRBV7-9 with TRBJ1-5; D is undetermined. V dropped 4 bases and J dropped 4 bases, with 8 bases sitting between them. The CDR3 length is 13 residues. Germline V gene sequence: CDR1 SEHNR, CDR2 FQNEAQ (reference sequence). CDR3 coding DNA: TGTGCCAGCAGCTCGACGGAAAATCAGCCCCAGCATTTT. This sequence encodes CASSSTENQPQHF.

Many counts were recorded for this clonotype. The V and J genes are TRBV10-3 and TRBJ2-2; D remains ambiguous. Trimming shortened V by 0 bases and J by 5 bases, and 4 bases separated the two germline ends. Per germline, CDR1 ENHRY and CDR2 SYGVKD. The CDR3 extends over 13 amino acids. The CDR3 sequence is CAISESSTGELFF. CDR3 DNA: TGTGCCATCAGTGAGTCTTCAACCGGGGAGCTGTTTTTT.

This chain uses TRBV2 with TRBJ1-5, with D possibly being TRBD1 (6 bases). The CDR3 length is 15 residues. V was trimmed by 5 bases and J by 11 bases, leaving 22 bases between them. Germline values: CDR1 SNHLY, CDR2 FYNNEI. The CDR3 DNA reads TGTGCCAGCAGTCCGTCAGGGGCCGTCCGACAGTCCCAGCATTTT. Translating gives CASSPSGAVRQSQHF.

The chain recombines TRBV29-1 with TRBJ2-3; D gene unclear. Germline CDR1 SQVTM, CDR2 ANQGSEA. The CDR3 length is 13 residues. Written as DNA, the CDR3 is TGCAGTGCTCTTGACGGACGTTTGGATACGCAGTATTTT. Protein: CSALDGRLDTQYF.

The chain joins TRBV20-1 to TRBJ2-7, with D hard to call. V was pared by 1 base and J by 3 bases, with 7 bases between. The CDR3 is 12 amino acids. CDR1 and CDR2 from the germline V gene are DFQATT and SNEGSKA (reference sequence). CDR3 DNA: TGCAGTGCTAGAGTGTACAGCTACGAGCAGTACTTC. This sequence encodes CSARVYSYEQYF.

Concerning this clonotype: The junction differs from germline at one of its ends, possibly a read error. The chain recombines TRBV7-2 with TRBJ2-3, with 10 bases matching TRBD2. Germline V gene lookup returns CDR1 SGHTA and CDR2 FQGNSA. The CDR3 spans 14 residues. This chain's CDR3 is CASSLAGVPDTQYF. As DNA, the CDR3 is TGTGCCAGCAGCCTAGCGGGAGTTCCAGATACGCAGTATTTT.

A few counts support this clonotype. The V gene is TRBV10-3, the J gene TRBJ2-3, with a tentative D call TRBD2 (7 bases). The CDR3 runs to 14 residues. Germline-derived CDR1 and CDR2 are ENHRY and SYGVKD. V lost 2 bases to trimming and J lost 2 bases, with 8 bases between them. The CDR3 here is CAISERGATDTQYF. Here the CDR3 DNA reads TGTGCCATCAGTGAGCGGGGGGCCACAGATACGCAGTATTTT.

This clonotype appeared a single time. The V call is TRBV5-6, the J call TRBJ2-7, with TRBD1 identical over 8 bases. This CDR3 spans 13 amino acids. CDR1 is SGHDT, CDR2 YYEEEE, per germline. V lost 4 bases and J lost 3; bases outside the gene matches: 3. Here the CDR3 DNA reads TGTGCCAGCAGCAGGACAGGGAACTACGAGCAGTACTTC. Translated, it gives CASSRTGNYEQYF.

CDR3: CASSPKNEDTQYF. As DNA, the CDR3 is TGTGCCAGCAGCCCCAAGAATGAAGATACGCAGTATTTT. The chain employs TRBV9 and TRBJ2-3; D is ambiguous. The CDR3 runs 13 residues. Deletions cut 4 bases from V and 5 bases from J, with 11 bases between. Looked up from germline, CDR1 is SGDLS and CDR2 is YYNGEE. Combining the CDR3 with reference TRBV9 and TRBJ2-3 gives the whole variable domain DSGVTQTPKHLITATGQRVTLRCSPRSGDLSVYWYQQSLDQGLQFLIQYYNGEERAKGNILERFSAQQFPDLHSELNLSSLELGDSALYFCASSPKNEDTQYFGPGTRLTVL.

The V gene is TRBV7-9, the J gene TRBJ2-1; D uncertain. This CDR3 has 13 residues. Germline V lookup: CDR1 SEHNR, CDR2 FQNEAQ (reference sequence). Deletions cut 6 bases from V and 9 bases from J, with 15 bases between. CDR3: CASSFLAPGEQFF. CDR3 nucleotides: TGTGCCAGCAGTTTTCTCGCCCCCGGTGAGCAGTTCTTC.

V and J are TRBV2 and TRBJ1-3; 7 nucleotides line up with TRBD1. The V gene end was trimmed by 5 bases and the J gene end by 6 bases; junction bases not matched to a gene: 10. Germline lookup yields CDR1 SNHLY and CDR2 FYNNEI. This CDR3 region has 15 residues. The CDR3 DNA sequence: TGTGCCAGCAGTCCCGGGACAGCAAGTACAAACACCATATATTTT. It encodes CASSPGTASTNTIYF.

Turning to this clonotype: The junction and the germline gene differ at one end; a read error may be behind it. This chain uses TRBV10-1 with TRBJ2-6; a possible D gene is TRBD1 (6 bases). The CDR3 spans 12 residues. Germline CDR1 is WNHNN and CDR2 is SYGVQD (reference sequence). The CDR3 bases are TGCGCCAGCAGCCTCGGACAGCCCACTGAAGCTTTC. This sequence encodes CASSLGQPTEAF.

This sequence joins TRBV29-1 and TRBJ2-1; D unresolved. V was pared by 0 bases and J by 2 bases, with 5 bases between. The CDR3 consists of 13 residues. Germline CDR1 and CDR2: SQVTM and ANQGSEA. CDR3 residues: CSVEEQTYNEQFF. The CDR3 nucleotides read TGCAGCGTTGAAGAACAGACCTACAATGAGCAGTTCTTC.

This clonotype was seen a single time. The chain is built from TRBV14 and TRBJ2-3; D possibly corresponds to TRBD2 (5 bases). Germline V gene sequence: CDR1 SGHDN, CDR2 FVKESK. This CDR3 is 12 amino acids long. For the CDR3, the DNA is TGTGGAGTCGGGATCCTCACAGATACGCAGTATTTT. Translation gives CGVGILTDTQYF.

A few counts support this clonotype. The CDR3 region has the DNA TGTGCCAGCAGCCAAGATCTGAGACACAGCTACGAGCAGTACTTC. It specifies CASSQDLRHSYEQYF. This chain connects TRBV4-2 to TRBJ2-7; D remains ambiguous. CDR3 size: 15 residues. Trimming removed 0 bases from V and 3 bases from J, with 12 bases in between. The germline V gene encodes CDR1 LGHNA and CDR2 YNFKEQ.

The rearrangement uses TRBV6-1 and TRBJ1-1; D possibly corresponds to TRBD1 (6 bases). The CDR3 has 14 amino acids. V was clipped by 8 bases and J by 5 bases, with 18 bases between them. The germline V gene encodes CDR1 MNHNS and CDR2 SASEGT. The CDR3 coding sequence is TGTGCCAGCTTTCGTCTCGCAGGACAGACTGAAGCTTTCTTT. This codes for CASFRLAGQTEAFF.

This clonotype appeared many times. V usage is TRBV7-3 and J usage is TRBJ2-3, with 14 bases fitting TRBD2. Germline V gene sequence: CDR1 SGHTA, CDR2 FQGTGA. V dropped 9 bases and J dropped 0; count of bases not matched to a gene: 11. CDR3 length: 18 residues. The CDR3 reads CARIAGTSGGSSTDTQYF. CDR3 nucleotide sequence: TGTGCCAGGATCGCCGGGACTAGCGGGGGCTCTAGCACAGATACGCAGTATTTT. The full variable domain, rest sourced from reference TRBV7-3 and TRBJ2-3, is GAGVSQTPSNKVTEKGKYVELRCDPISGHTALYWYRQSLGQGPEFLIYFQGTGAADDSGLPNDRFFAVRPEGSVSTLKIQRTERGDSAVYLCARIAGTSGGSSTDTQYFGPGTRLTVL.

The chain uses TRBV24-1 and TRBJ2-2, with 8 bases matching TRBD2. The CDR3 loop spans 14 amino acids. Germline-derived CDR1 and CDR2 are KGHDR and SFDVKD. Trimming took 9 bases from V and 9 from J; bases not matched to a gene: 11. CDR3 sequence: CATAAAGDPRELFF. The CDR3 region has the DNA TGTGCCACCGCGGCAGCGGGAGATCCCCGGGAGCTGTTTTTT.

This clonotype was counted many times. An end of the junction does not agree with germline; a read error may underlie this. This chain uses TRBV4-2 with TRBJ1-2; weak D call: TRBD1 (5 bases). The germline V gene encodes CDR1 LGHNA and CDR2 YNFKEQ. The CDR3 spans 15 residues. The CDR3 here is CASSQEGRQMYGYTF. The CDR3 DNA follows: TGCGCCAGCAGCCAAGAGGGCAGACAGATGTATGGCTACACCTTC.

This chain uses TRBV7-6 with TRBJ2-3; 8 positions match TRBD1. V was clipped by 2 bases and J by 2 bases; unmatched bases: 6. The CDR3 length is 16 residues. Germline CDR1 is SGHVS and CDR2 is FNYEAQ. The CDR3: CASSLFGDRSTDTQYF. The DNA for the CDR3 is TGTGCCAGCAGCTTATTCGGGGACAGGTCCACAGATACGCAGTATTTT.

Details on this clonotype: Lacking the conserved final phenylalanine or tryptophan, this CDR3 likely reflects a read error. The chain couples TRBV15 to TRBJ2-1; 9 nucleotides agree with TRBD2. J was trimmed by 5 bases and V by 6 bases; bases with no gene match: 2. CDR3 length: 13 amino acids. From germline, CDR1 is LNHNV and CDR2 YYDKDF (reference sequence). The CDR3 DNA is TGTGCCACCAGGGCTAGCGGGAACAATGAGCAGTTCCTC. It translates to CATRASGNNEQFL.

The chain couples TRBV12-1 to TRBJ2-1; the D call TRBD2 from the table was never checked on the DNA. TRBV12-1 is assigned pseudogene status. This CDR3 spans 14 amino acids. This CDR3 is CASTGGALSNEQFF. CDR3 bases: TGTGCCAGCACCGGGGGGGCATTAAGCAATGAGCAGTTCTTC.

For this clonotype: Sequence at one end of the junction differs from germline and may be a read error. The chain carries TRBV20-1 and TRBJ2-3; D is undetermined. The CDR3 loop spans 13 amino acids. The germline gives CDR1 DFQATT, CDR2 SNEGSKA (reference sequence). The CDR3: CSAQGRSTDTQSF. The CDR3 DNA is TGCAGTGCCCAAGGTCGTAGCACAGATACGCAGTCTTTT.

This clonotype was seen a few times. The chain recombines TRBV20-1 with TRBJ2-7; D possibly matches TRBD1 or TRBD2 (5 bases each). The germline gives CDR1 DFQATT, CDR2 SNEGSKA (reference sequence). The CDR3 extends over 16 amino acids. V dropped 6 bases and J dropped 1 base, with 22 bases sitting between them. The CDR3 sequence: CSAIQPGTDPSYEQYF. Here the CDR3 DNA reads TGCAGTGCGATCCAGCCCGGGACGGATCCATCCTACGAGCAGTACTTC.

The chain employs TRBV19 and TRBJ1-2; D uncertain. The germline CDR1 and CDR2 sequences are LNHDA and SQIVND (reference sequence). With 1 base removed from V and 4 bases from J, the gap between germline ends came to 19 bases. The CDR3 is 17 amino acids. CDR3 protein: CASSIGHQQLPPYGYTF. The CDR3 DNA sequence: TGTGCCAGTAGTATAGGTCATCAACAACTACCTCCCTATGGCTACACCTTC.

The rearrangement uses TRBV5-1 and TRBJ2-3, with D perhaps matching TRBD2 (6 bases). V lost 5 bases to trimming and J lost 11 bases, with 18 bases between them. CDR3 length: 13 residues. The germline CDR1 and CDR2 sequences are SGHRS and YFSETQ. The chain's CDR3 is CASRTGEYNEQYF. CDR3 in DNA: TGCGCCAGCAGAACGGGGGAGTACAATGAGCAGTATTTT.